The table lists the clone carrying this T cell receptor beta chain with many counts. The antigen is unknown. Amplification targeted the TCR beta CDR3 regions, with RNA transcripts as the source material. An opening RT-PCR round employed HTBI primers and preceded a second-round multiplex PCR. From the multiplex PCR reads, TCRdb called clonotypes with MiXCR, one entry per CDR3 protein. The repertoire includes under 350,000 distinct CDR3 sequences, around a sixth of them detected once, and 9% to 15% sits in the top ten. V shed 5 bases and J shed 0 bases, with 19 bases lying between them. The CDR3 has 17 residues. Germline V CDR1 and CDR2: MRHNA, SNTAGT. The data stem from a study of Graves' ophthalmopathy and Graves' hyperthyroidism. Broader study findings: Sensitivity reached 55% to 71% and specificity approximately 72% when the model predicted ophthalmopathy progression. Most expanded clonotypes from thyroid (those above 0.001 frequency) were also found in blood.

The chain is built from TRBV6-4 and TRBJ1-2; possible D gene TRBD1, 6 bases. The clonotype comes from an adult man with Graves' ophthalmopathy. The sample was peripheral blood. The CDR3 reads CASSTKRRDKANYGYTF. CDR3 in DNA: TGTGCCAGCAGTACGAAACGGCGGGACAAAGCTAACTATGGCTACACCTTC.